This T cell receptor beta chain is from a study of spatial heterogeneity in lung cancer. Study as a whole: Consistently, beta-chain sequences turned up in larger numbers than alpha-chain sequences did.

Looked up from germline, CDR1 is SEHNR and CDR2 is FQNEAQ (reference sequence). Between the trimmed V and J ends, which lost 10 bases and 7 bases, there was a span of 7 bases. CDR3 length: 10 residues. This clonotype was picked up many times. Its specificity is unknown. Described time point: sample taken at primary tumor resection. From the 5' RACE reads, TCRdb called clonotypes with MiXCR, one entry per CDR3 protein. This sample yields approximately 9,000 distinct CDR3 sequences, of which about 4.5% are seen a single time; about 9.9% belongs to the top ten. Study results and limitations: Counts of expanded intratumoral alpha and beta TCRs tracked tumor mutation counts.

V and J are TRBV7-9 and TRBJ2-2; the D is unclear. The source of this sequence is a female donor with early-stage non-small cell lung cancer. This specimen consisted of lung tumor tissue, obtained at surgery. CDR3: CATDIGELFF. As DNA, the CDR3 is TGTGCCACCGATATCGGGGAGCTGTTTTTT.